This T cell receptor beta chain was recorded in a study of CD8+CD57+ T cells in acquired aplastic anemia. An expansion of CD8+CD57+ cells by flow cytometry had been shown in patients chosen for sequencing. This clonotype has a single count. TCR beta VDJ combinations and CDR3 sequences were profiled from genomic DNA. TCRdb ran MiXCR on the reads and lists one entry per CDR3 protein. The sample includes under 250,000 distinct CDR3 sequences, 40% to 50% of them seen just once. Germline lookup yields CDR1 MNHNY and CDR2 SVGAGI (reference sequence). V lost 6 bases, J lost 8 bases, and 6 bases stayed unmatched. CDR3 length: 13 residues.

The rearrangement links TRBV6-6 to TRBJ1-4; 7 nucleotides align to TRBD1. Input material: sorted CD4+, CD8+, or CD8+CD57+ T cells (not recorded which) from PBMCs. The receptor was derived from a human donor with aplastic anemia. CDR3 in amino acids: CASRGDSGEKLFF. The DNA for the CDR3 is TGTGCCAGCAGGGGGGACAGCGGGGAAAAACTGTTTTTT.